A selection of T cell receptor beta chains follows, all from one sample in a study of identical twins. Each CDR3 protein gets one entry after TCRdb re-called the 5' RACE reads with MiXCR. Of under 1 million distinct CDR3 sequences in the sample, over 9% were seen once. These data are also associated with another study on yellow fever vaccine responses in identical twins.

The specimen sequenced was PBMCs. The receptors stem from a young woman in good health. CDR3s include the opening cysteine and the closing phenylalanine or tryptophan. Each record gives: clone size, V gene, J gene, CDR3 protein. A clone size is listed for some rows: how often the clone was seen (once, few, many), or a class if it is expanded.

abundance: .; v_gene: TRBV5-1; j_gene: TRBJ2-1; CDR3aa: CASSLATSGVDEQFF
abundance: .; v_gene: TRBV5-1; j_gene: TRBJ2-5; CDR3aa: CASSFWGRFQETQYF
abundance: many; v_gene: TRBV2; j_gene: TRBJ2-7; CDR3aa: CASSDTGGPIAEQYF
abundance: .; v_gene: TRBV20-1; j_gene: TRBJ2-3; CDR3aa: CSASWAKSTDTQYF
abundance: many; v_gene: TRBV12-3/TRBV12-4; j_gene: TRBJ2-4; CDR3aa: CASLGGSREFQYF
abundance: .; v_gene: TRBV3-1; j_gene: TRBJ1-1; CDR3aa: CASSQIAGAREAFF
abundance: many; v_gene: TRBV5-1; j_gene: TRBJ1-4; CDR3aa: CASSLGSASEARPTNEKLFF
abundance: .; v_gene: TRBV2; j_gene: TRBJ1-1; CDR3aa: CATELPRGTEAFF
abundance: .; v_gene: TRBV2; j_gene: TRBJ1-1; CDR3aa: CASFRLGNTEAFF
abundance: few; v_gene: TRBV27; j_gene: TRBJ2-1; CDR3aa: CASRKQGALSSYNEQFF
abundance: few; v_gene: TRBV10-3; j_gene: TRBJ2-7; CDR3aa: CAISELGTGGSSTEQYF
abundance: few; v_gene: TRBV6-1; j_gene: TRBJ1-2; CDR3aa: CASSVEGMGYTF
abundance: few; v_gene: TRBV7-6; j_gene: TRBJ2-2; CDR3aa: CASSLWSSGPFANTGELFF
abundance: many; v_gene: TRBV12-3/TRBV12-4; j_gene: TRBJ1-5; CDR3aa: CASSFGQYNQPQHF
abundance: few; v_gene: TRBV24-1; j_gene: TRBJ2-1; CDR3aa: CATSDGDYGTFYNEQFF
abundance: .; v_gene: TRBV12-3/TRBV12-4; j_gene: TRBJ2-7; CDR3aa: CASSLSRAYEQYF
abundance: many; v_gene: TRBV10-3; j_gene: TRBJ2-3; CDR3aa: CAISETSLGDTQYF
abundance: few; v_gene: TRBV29-1; j_gene: TRBJ1-1; CDR3aa: CSVGGVGTEAFF
abundance: .; v_gene: TRBV29-1; j_gene: TRBJ2-1; CDR3aa: CSVGNRALLNEQFF
abundance: .; v_gene: TRBV5-1; j_gene: TRBJ1-1; CDR3aa: CASSSLSGDTEAFF
abundance: few; v_gene: TRBV12-3/TRBV12-4; j_gene: TRBJ1-5; CDR3aa: CASSSGRGSDQPQHF
abundance: few; v_gene: TRBV18; j_gene: TRBJ2-3; CDR3aa: CASRSSGITDTQYF
abundance: .; v_gene: TRBV20-1; j_gene: TRBJ2-1; CDR3aa: CSAEKLIGNEQFF
abundance: .; v_gene: TRBV29-1; j_gene: TRBJ2-5; CDR3aa: CSVDQGTETQYF
abundance: .; v_gene: TRBV11-1; j_gene: TRBJ2-1; CDR3aa: CASSSVGLAGVMGNEQFF
abundance: .; v_gene: TRBV7-9; j_gene: TRBJ2-4; CDR3aa: CASSLAGVVGIQYF
abundance: few; v_gene: TRBV27; j_gene: TRBJ2-7; CDR3aa: CATKETGQDTYEQYF
abundance: .; v_gene: TRBV12-3/TRBV12-4; j_gene: TRBJ2-7; CDR3aa: CASSPRGGAYEQYF
abundance: .; v_gene: TRBV7-8; j_gene: TRBJ2-3; CDR3aa: CASSLGLRVVTDTQYF
abundance: many; v_gene: TRBV5-1; j_gene: TRBJ2-1; CDR3aa: CASSAYSDVYNEQFF
abundance: few; v_gene: TRBV5-5; j_gene: TRBJ2-7; CDR3aa: CASSFTGTSGTYEQYF
abundance: many; v_gene: TRBV5-1; j_gene: TRBJ2-3; CDR3aa: CASSSPGTSGGNTQYF
abundance: .; v_gene: TRBV27; j_gene: TRBJ2-1; CDR3aa: CASCSRLALIDEQFF
abundance: .; v_gene: TRBV7-9; j_gene: TRBJ1-1; CDR3aa: CASSFDPGQGNTEAFF
abundance: few; v_gene: TRBV5-1; j_gene: TRBJ1-6; CDR3aa: CASSLVGDGRVNSPLHF
abundance: many; v_gene: TRBV4-1; j_gene: TRBJ1-3; CDR3aa: CASSQEGTQSPGHTIYF
abundance: few; v_gene: TRBV11-2; j_gene: TRBJ2-1; CDR3aa: CASRVAGGGYNEQFF
abundance: many; v_gene: TRBV28; j_gene: TRBJ2-2; CDR3aa: CASSPAGTYTGELFF
abundance: few; v_gene: TRBV9; j_gene: TRBJ1-5; CDR3aa: CASSVGVNQPQHF
abundance: few; v_gene: TRBV4-2; j_gene: TRBJ2-7; CDR3aa: CASSQEAPVPYEQYF
abundance: .; v_gene: TRBV9; j_gene: TRBJ1-2; CDR3aa: CASSVPRLIDYGYTF
abundance: many; v_gene: TRBV5-1; j_gene: TRBJ2-3; CDR3aa: CASSLGDTDTQYF
abundance: few; v_gene: TRBV2; j_gene: TRBJ1-1; CDR3aa: CASSGEKGTEAFF
abundance: .; v_gene: TRBV25-1; j_gene: TRBJ1-5; CDR3aa: CASSEGGRDGNQPQHF
abundance: .; v_gene: TRBV10-1; j_gene: TRBJ1-5; CDR3aa: CASSVSGSNQPQHF
abundance: .; v_gene: TRBV21-1; j_gene: TRBJ2-2; CDR3aa: CASSKRRGDTVELFF
abundance: .; v_gene: TRBV5-6; j_gene: TRBJ2-1; CDR3aa: CASTSIRNEQFF
abundance: few; v_gene: TRBV4-1; j_gene: TRBJ2-1; CDR3aa: CASRSMGRGVDEQFF
abundance: .; v_gene: TRBV27; j_gene: TRBJ1-5; CDR3aa: CASSLGTVIPGSQPQHF
abundance: many; v_gene: TRBV5-1; j_gene: TRBJ2-1; CDR3aa: CASSLTGTSYNEQFF
abundance: many; v_gene: TRBV12-3/TRBV12-4; j_gene: TRBJ2-2; CDR3aa: CASSLGDPGELFF
abundance: few; v_gene: TRBV13; j_gene: TRBJ1-4; CDR3aa: CASSKTSNEKLFF
abundance: few; v_gene: TRBV20-1; j_gene: TRBJ2-1; CDR3aa: CSAESGGLMSCNEQFF